The 27 T cell receptor beta chains reported below all come from one sample, sequenced in a study of Ad26.COV2.S vaccination and SARS-CoV-2 variants. Using immunoSEQ multiplex PCR, the repertoire was profiled, and TCRdb retains in-frame clones only, with some absent. The profile shows about half a million clones, 70% to 90% of them singletons. Documented treatment: approximately 18 received Ad26.COV2.S at low or high dose, single or two shots; 5 received placebo; per-sample allocation not given. Specimens were obtained on day 63 following the first vaccine or placebo injection. This specimen consisted of peripheral blood, obtained in a trial of Ad26.COV2.S vaccine versus placebo. Every receptor here comes from a person between 18 and 60 years old who received the Ad26.COV2.S COVID-19 vaccine or a placebo.

This chain uses TRBV30 with TRBJ1-2; D unresolved. This CDR3 comprises 14 residues. Germline CDR1 and CDR2: GTSNPN and SVGIG (reference sequence). V was cut by 4 bases and J by 1 base, with 13 bases left in between. The CDR3 sequence is CAWTGPNLNYGYTF. The CDR3 DNA is TGTGCCTGGACGGGCCCAAACCTTAACTATGGCTACACCTTC. Full variable domain (remainder filled in from reference TRBV30 and TRBJ1-2): SQTIHQWPATLVQPVGSPLSLECTVEGTSNPNLYWYRQAAGRGLQLLFYSVGIGQISSEVPQNLSASRPQDRQFILSSKKLLLSDSGFYLCAWTGPNLNYGYTFGSGTRLTVV.

V gene TRBV28 combines with J gene TRBJ1-1; possibly TRBD1 for D (5 bases). The V gene's germline CDR1 is MDHEN and CDR2 SYDVKM. V lost 7 bases and J 5 bases, leaving 14 bases between the germline ends. The CDR3 has 13 residues. The CDR3 nucleotides read TGTGCCAGCATCAGACAGATTGGAACTGAAGCTTTCTTT. It is translated as CASIRQIGTEAFF.

The chain joins TRBV4-1 to TRBJ2-1; 13 bases are shared with TRBD2. V shed 1 base, J shed 2 bases, and the junction held 8 bases outside the gene matches. From germline, CDR1 is MGHRA and CDR2 YSYEKL. The CDR3 is 19 amino acids. The CDR3 DNA reads as TGCGCCAGCAGCCAAGTGGTCGCCGGGACTAGCGGGGCCTACAATGAGCAGTTCTTC. Its protein is CASSQVVAGTSGAYNEQFF.

The V and J genes are TRBV7-2 and TRBJ2-1; 14 nucleotides agree with TRBD2. V was pared by 0 bases and J by 12 bases, with 13 bases of the junction left unmatched. Germline values: CDR1 SGHTA, CDR2 FQGNSA. This CDR3 spans 18 amino acids. Here the CDR3 reads CASSLAIRLAGGPIGQFF. As DNA, the CDR3 is TGTGCCAGCAGCTTAGCCATTAGACTAGCGGGGGGGCCTATAGGGCAGTTCTTC.

The V gene is TRBV3-1 (or the pseudogene TRBV3-2), the J gene TRBJ2-1; no definite D call. The CDR3 loop spans 11 amino acids. V was clipped by 4 bases and J by 6 bases, with 4 bases between them. Per germline, CDR1 LGHDT and CDR2 YNNKEL (reference sequence). Here the CDR3 reads CASSLVNEQFF. DNA for the CDR3: TGTGCCAGCAGCCTCGTCAATGAGCAGTTCTTC.

V and J are TRBV7-2 and TRBJ2-5, with D possibly being TRBD1 (6 bases). This CDR3 has 16 amino acids. Looked up from germline, CDR1 is SGHTA and CDR2 is FQGNSA. Trimming left V 2 bases short and J 4 bases short, with 17 bases between. The CDR3 protein is CASSLSGKVGGETQYF. CDR3 in DNA: TGTGCCAGCAGCTTATCTGGGAAAGTAGGGGGAGAGACCCAGTACTTC.

The table lists this clone with a few counts. CDR3 nucleotide sequence: TGTGCCAGCAGTCCACAGGGGAACTATGGCTACACCTTC. Translation: CASSPQGNYGYTF. The chain uses TRBV6-1 and TRBJ1-2; 7 positions match TRBD1. This CDR3 contains 13 residues. In germline, CDR1 is MNHNS, CDR2 SASEGT. V gave up 5 bases and J gave up 2 bases; unmatched junction bases: 2.

In DNA, the CDR3 is TGTGCCAGCAGCCGACTAGCGGCCACTGCGAGCTCCTACAATGAGCAGTTCTTC. Translating gives CASSRLAATASSYNEQFF. This chain connects TRBV7-9 to TRBJ2-1; 9 bases match TRBD2. V lost 5 bases, J lost 0 bases, and 11 bases stayed unmatched. The germline V gene encodes CDR1 SEHNR and CDR2 FQNEAQ (reference sequence). The CDR3 extends over 18 amino acids.

The chain joins TRBV7-8 to TRBJ2-7; no clear D gene. The CDR3 totals 12 residues. The germline V and J ends were trimmed by 3 bases and 3 bases, with 6 bases remaining between them. CDR1 is SGHVS and CDR2 is FQNEAQ in the germline V gene. The CDR3 DNA follows: TGTGCCAGCAGCTTCGTTAGCTACGAGCAGTACTTC. Translating it yields CASSFVSYEQYF.

V usage is TRBV30 and J usage is TRBJ1-3; D is possibly TRBD1 (5 bases). From germline, CDR1 is GTSNPN and CDR2 SVGIG (reference sequence). The CDR3 is 13 amino acids. V gave up 3 bases and J gave up 2 bases, with 8 bases separating them. The CDR3 sequence: CAWSLGPGNTIYF. The CDR3 region has the DNA TGTGCCTGGAGCTTGGGACCTGGAAACACCATATATTTT.

This sequence joins TRBV13 and TRBJ2-5; possible D gene TRBD1, 5 bases. The CDR3 covers 15 residues. Germline V gene lookup returns CDR1 PRHDT and CDR2 FYEKMQ (reference sequence). V shed 0 bases and J shed 2 bases, with 10 bases lying between them. CDR3 sequence (DNA): TGTGCCAGCAGCTTAGGAGGGGCATCGCAAGAGACCCAGTACTTC. Amino acid sequence: CASSLGGASQETQYF.

This clone was seen a single time. The rearrangement uses TRBV14 and TRBJ2-1; TRBD1 agrees at 8 bases. With V trimmed by 0 bases and J by 0 bases, 7 bases remained unmatched. Germline V gene sequence: CDR1 SGHDN, CDR2 FVKESK. The CDR3 covers 18 residues. CDR3 sequence: CASSQDPGQVSSYNEQFF. CDR3 coding DNA: TGTGCCAGCAGCCAAGACCCGGGACAGGTGAGCTCCTACAATGAGCAGTTCTTC.

This clone has only one observation. The V and J genes are TRBV25-1 and TRBJ2-5; 8 bases align to TRBD2. With V trimmed by 8 bases and J by 6 bases, 2 bases remained unmatched. The CDR3 is made up of 11 amino acids. From germline, CDR1 is MGHDK and CDR2 SYGVNS. CDR3 in amino acids: CASRGGKTQYF. The CDR3 nucleotides read TGTGCCAGCCGGGGGGGGAAGACCCAGTACTTC.

The chain employs TRBV5-4 and TRBJ2-2; 10 bases map to TRBD1. CDR3 length: 15 residues. V lost 4 bases to trimming and J lost 4 bases; unmatched junction nucleotides: 4. Germline CDR1 SGHNT, CDR2 YYREEE (reference sequence). CDR3 bases: TGTGCCAGCAGCCAGCGACAGGGGGCCACCGGGGAGCTGTTTTTT. Translated, it gives CASSQRQGATGELFF. Full variable domain (rest looked up from reference TRBV5-4 and TRBJ2-2): ETGVTQSPTHLIKTRGQQVTLRCSSQSGHNTVSWYQQALGQGPQFIFQYYREEENGRGNFPPRFSGLQFPNYSSELNVNALELDDSALYLCASSQRQGATGELFFGEGSRLTVL.

This clone has just one count. This chain connects TRBV11-2 to TRBJ1-2; TRBD1 agrees at 7 bases. The V segment lost 6 bases and the J segment 2 bases; nucleotides outside the gene matches: 3. In germline, CDR1 is SGHAT, CDR2 FQNNGV. This CDR3 is 13 amino acids long. The CDR3 DNA sequence: TGTGCCAGCAGGCGGGACAGCAACTATGGCTACACCTTC. Translating gives CASRRDSNYGYTF.

As to this clone: This sample also contains other DNA sequences that code for the same CDR3. The rearrangement links TRBV12-3 or TRBV12-4 to TRBJ1-2; no reliable D call. Trimming removed 4 bases from V and 5 bases from J, with 8 bases in between. The CDR3 totals 12 residues. The CDR3: CASSSSGYGYTF. CDR3 bases: TGTGCCAGCAGTTCCTCGGGTTATGGCTACACCTTC.

The chain carries TRBV7-2 and TRBJ2-1; D unresolved. The CDR3 covers 15 residues. V was shortened by 4 bases and J by 7 bases, with 17 bases between the two germline ends. Germline assignment: CDR1 SGHTA and CDR2 FQGNSA. CDR3 amino acids: CASSSSRAQGNEQFF. The CDR3 DNA sequence: TGTGCCAGCAGCTCCTCCCGAGCCCAAGGGAATGAGCAGTTCTTC.

The chain couples TRBV9 to TRBJ2-1, with unresolved D. Germline V gives CDR1 SGDLS, CDR2 YYNGEE. Trimming stripped 4 bases from V and 10 bases from J, with 21 bases between. The CDR3 totals 15 residues. The CDR3 spells CASSPAPTSNLEQFF. The DNA of the CDR3 is TGTGCCAGCAGCCCCGCGCCGACCAGCAACTTGGAGCAGTTCTTC.

The V and J genes are TRBV2 and TRBJ1-2; TRBD1 might be the D (5 bases). V lost 6 bases and J lost 2, with 16 bases in between. The CDR3 runs 15 residues. Germline V gene lookup returns CDR1 SNHLY and CDR2 FYNNEI. CDR3 residues: CASREMGTRNYGYTF. Written as DNA, the CDR3 is TGTGCCAGCAGAGAGATGGGGACTCGCAACTATGGCTACACCTTC. Looking up the rest from reference TRBV2 and TRBJ1-2 gives the full variable domain: EPEVTQTPSHQVTQMGQEVILRCVPISNHLYFYWYRQILGQKVEFLVSFYNNEISEKSEIFDDQFSVERPDGSNFTLKIRSTKLEDSAMYFCASREMGTRNYGYTFGSGTRLTVV.

The V and J genes are TRBV6-5 and TRBJ1-6; D possibly corresponds to TRBD1 (6 bases). V was pared by 6 bases and J by 10 bases, with 19 bases between. CDR1 and CDR2 (germline): MNHEY, SVGAGI. This CDR3 region has 15 residues. The CDR3 region has the DNA TGTGCCAGCAGGATCAAAGAGGGGGGAGGCTCACCCCTCCACTTT. Encoded protein: CASRIKEGGGSPLHF.

This sequence joins TRBV19 and TRBJ1-1, with TRBD1 matching over 7 bases. Germline CDR1 is LNHDA and CDR2 is SQIVND (reference sequence). The CDR3 spans 14 residues. V was clipped by 4 bases and J by 0 bases; unmatched bases: 2. The CDR3: CASSRQGLNTEAFF. CDR3 bases: TGTGCCAGTAGTAGACAGGGTTTGAACACTGAAGCTTTCTTT.

The V and J genes are TRBV7-2 and TRBJ1-4; D ambiguous. CDR1 SGHTA and CDR2 FQGNSA come from the germline V gene. V gave up 3 bases and J gave up 8 bases, with 10 bases separating them. The CDR3 consists of 13 residues. In DNA, the CDR3 is TGTGCCAGCAGCTTTTCCGAAGGGGAAAAACTGTTTTTT. Amino acids: CASSFSEGEKLFF.

The J gene is TRBJ1-2, the V gene TRBV4-1; 7 nucleotides match TRBD1. V trimming: 0 bases; J trimming: 6 bases; junction bases outside the gene matches: 7. Germline values: CDR1 MGHRA, CDR2 YSYEKL. The CDR3 consists of 15 residues. CDR3 residues: CASSQDLQGRDGYTF. As DNA, the CDR3 is TGCGCCAGCAGCCAAGACCTACAGGGGAGAGATGGCTACACCTTC.

The J gene is TRBJ1-5, the V gene TRBV4-1, with D possibly TRBD1 on 6 matching bases. CDR3 length: 16 amino acids. Deletions cut 4 bases from V and 1 base from J, with 14 bases between. From germline, CDR1 is MGHRA and CDR2 YSYEKL. CDR3 region: CASSPRDTQSNQPQHF. In nucleotides, the CDR3 is TGCGCCAGCAGCCCGAGGGACACCCAAAGCAATCAGCCCCAGCATTTT.

The V gene is TRBV6-1, the J gene TRBJ1-1; no clear D gene. This CDR3 spans 15 amino acids. CDR1 is MNHNS and CDR2 is SASEGT in the germline V gene. Deletions cut 2 bases from V and 3 bases from J, with 13 bases between. CDR3 sequence reads: CASSEILGLHTEAFF. The DNA for the CDR3 is TGTGCCAGCAGTGAAATACTGGGTTTGCACACTGAAGCTTTCTTT.

The chain links TRBV30 to TRBJ1-5; D is undetermined. CDR1 is GTSNPN, CDR2 SVGIG, per germline (reference sequence). Trimming removed 0 bases at V and 6 bases at J, with 12 bases between. The length of the CDR3 is 14 residues. As DNA, the CDR3 is TGTGCCTGGAGTGTAATAACCGCCGGTCAGCCCCAGCATTTT. As protein: CAWSVITAGQPQHF.

V usage is TRBV10-3 and J usage is TRBJ1-2, with 7 bases fitting TRBD1. The junction had 10 bases not matched to a gene; V was cut back by 6 bases and J by 0 bases. The germline CDR1 and CDR2 sequences are ENHRY and SYGVKD. The CDR3 is made up of 16 amino acids. The CDR3 DNA is TGTGCCATCAGCAGACAACGGGGACAGCCTAACTATGGCTACACCTTC. Protein sequence: CAISRQRGQPNYGYTF.